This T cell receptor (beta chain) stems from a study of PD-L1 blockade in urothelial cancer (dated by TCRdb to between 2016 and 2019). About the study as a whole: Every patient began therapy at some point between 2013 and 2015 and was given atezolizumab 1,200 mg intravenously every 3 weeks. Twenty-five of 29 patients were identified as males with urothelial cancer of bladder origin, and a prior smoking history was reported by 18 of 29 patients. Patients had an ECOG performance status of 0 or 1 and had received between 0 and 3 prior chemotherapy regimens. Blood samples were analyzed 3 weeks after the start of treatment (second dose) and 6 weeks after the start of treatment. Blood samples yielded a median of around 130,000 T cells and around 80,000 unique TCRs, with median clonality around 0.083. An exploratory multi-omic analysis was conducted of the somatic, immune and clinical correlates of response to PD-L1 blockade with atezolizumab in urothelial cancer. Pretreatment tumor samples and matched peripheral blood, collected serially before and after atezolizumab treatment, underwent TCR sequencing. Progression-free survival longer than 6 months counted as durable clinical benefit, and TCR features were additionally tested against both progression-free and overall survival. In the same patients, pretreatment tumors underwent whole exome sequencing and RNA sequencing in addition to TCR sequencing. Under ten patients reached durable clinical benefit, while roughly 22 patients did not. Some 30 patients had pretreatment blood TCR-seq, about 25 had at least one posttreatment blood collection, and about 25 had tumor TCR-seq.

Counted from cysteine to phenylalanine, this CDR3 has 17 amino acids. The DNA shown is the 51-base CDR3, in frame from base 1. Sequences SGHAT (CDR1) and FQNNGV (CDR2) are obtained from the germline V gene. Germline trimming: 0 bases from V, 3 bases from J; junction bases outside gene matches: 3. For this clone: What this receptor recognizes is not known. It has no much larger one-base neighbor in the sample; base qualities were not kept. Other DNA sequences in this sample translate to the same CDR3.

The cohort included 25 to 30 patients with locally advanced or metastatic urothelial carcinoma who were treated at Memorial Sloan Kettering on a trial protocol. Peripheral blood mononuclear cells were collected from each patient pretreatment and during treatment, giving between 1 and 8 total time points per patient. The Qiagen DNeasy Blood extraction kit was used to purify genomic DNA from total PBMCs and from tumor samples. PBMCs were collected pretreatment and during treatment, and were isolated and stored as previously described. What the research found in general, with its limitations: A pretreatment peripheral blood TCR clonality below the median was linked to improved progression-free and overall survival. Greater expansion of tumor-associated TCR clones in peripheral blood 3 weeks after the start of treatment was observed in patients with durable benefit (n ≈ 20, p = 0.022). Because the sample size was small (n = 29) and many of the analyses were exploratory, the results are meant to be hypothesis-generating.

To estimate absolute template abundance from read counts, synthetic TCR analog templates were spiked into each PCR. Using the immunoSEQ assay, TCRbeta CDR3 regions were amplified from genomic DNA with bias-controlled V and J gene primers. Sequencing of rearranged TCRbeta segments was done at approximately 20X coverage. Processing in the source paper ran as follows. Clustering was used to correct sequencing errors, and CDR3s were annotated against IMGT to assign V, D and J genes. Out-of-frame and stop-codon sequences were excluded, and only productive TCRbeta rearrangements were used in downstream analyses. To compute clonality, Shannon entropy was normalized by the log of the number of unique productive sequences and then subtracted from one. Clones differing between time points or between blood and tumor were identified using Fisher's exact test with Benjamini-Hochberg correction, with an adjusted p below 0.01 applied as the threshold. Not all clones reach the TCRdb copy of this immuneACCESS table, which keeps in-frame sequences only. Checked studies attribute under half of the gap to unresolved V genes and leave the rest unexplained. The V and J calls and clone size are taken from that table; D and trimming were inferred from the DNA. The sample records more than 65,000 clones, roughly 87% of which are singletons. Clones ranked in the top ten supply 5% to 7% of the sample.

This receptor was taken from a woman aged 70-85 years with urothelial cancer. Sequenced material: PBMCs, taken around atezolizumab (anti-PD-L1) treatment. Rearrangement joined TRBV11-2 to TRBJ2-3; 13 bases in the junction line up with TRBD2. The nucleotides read TGTGCCAGCAGCTTAGACGGACTAGCGGGAGCTACAGATACGCAGTATTTT. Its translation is CASSLDGLAGATDTQYF. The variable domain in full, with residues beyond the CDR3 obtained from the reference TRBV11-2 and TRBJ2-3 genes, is EAGVAQSPRYKIIEKRQSVAFWCNPISGHATLYWYQQILGQGPKLLIQFQNNGVVDDSQLPKDRFSAERLKGVDSTLKIQPAKLEDSAVYLCASSLDGLAGATDTQYFGPGTRLTVL.